The TCR beta chain described here comes from a study of graft-versus-host responses after intestinal transplantation. The data were produced by immunoSEQ multiplex PCR, yet TCRdb's version contains in-frame clones alone and is incomplete. The table has around 28,000 clones, roughly 85% seen once; the top ten hold 1% to 1.3%. CDR1 and CDR2 from the germline V gene are SGHAT and FQNNGV. CDR3 size: 15 residues. Trimming shortened V by 2 bases and J by 1 base, and 12 bases separated the two germline ends. This chain joins TRBV11-2 and TRBJ2-7; D may be TRBD2 (6 bases). This clonotype was sampled from a human patient who received an intestinal transplant, so some T cells may come from the graft donor. This specimen was PBMCs, taken 28 days after intestinal transplant. DNA of the CDR3: TGTGCCAGCAGCTTACGAGCGGAGGGTTCCTACGAGCAGTACTTC. It yields the protein CASSLRAEGSYEQYF.